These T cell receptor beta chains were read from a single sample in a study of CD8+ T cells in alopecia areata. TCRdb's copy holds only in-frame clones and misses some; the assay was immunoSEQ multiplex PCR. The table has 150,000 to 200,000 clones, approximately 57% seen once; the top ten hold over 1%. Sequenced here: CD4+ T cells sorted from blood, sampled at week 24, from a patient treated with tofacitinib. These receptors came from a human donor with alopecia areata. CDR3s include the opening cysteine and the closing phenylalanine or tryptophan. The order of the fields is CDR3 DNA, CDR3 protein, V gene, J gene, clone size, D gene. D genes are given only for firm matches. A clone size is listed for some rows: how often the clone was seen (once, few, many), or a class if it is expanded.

CDR3nt: TGTGCCTGCGAAGATACGCAGTATTTT
CDR3aa: CACEDTQYF
v_gene: TRBV30
j_gene: TRBJ2-3
abundance: NA
d_gene: NA

CDR3nt: TGCGCCAGCAGCCAAGATTCCAGGGGCGTCCTGGGTAGATCAGTCTACAATGAGCAGTTCTTC
CDR3aa: CASSQDSRGVLGRSVYNEQFF
v_gene: TRBV4-3
j_gene: TRBJ2-1
abundance: NA
d_gene: NA

CDR3nt: TGTGCCAGTAGTTGGTCTAGCATTCAGTACTTC
CDR3aa: CASSWSSIQYF
v_gene: TRBV19
j_gene: TRBJ2-4
abundance: NA
d_gene: NA

CDR3nt: TGTGCCAGCAGTTACTCCCCCCAGGCTAACTATGGCTACACCTTC
CDR3aa: CASSYSPQANYGYTF
v_gene: TRBV6-5
j_gene: TRBJ1-2
abundance: NA
d_gene: NA

CDR3nt: TGTGCCAGCTCACCGGGGACTATCAATGAGCAGTTCTTC
CDR3aa: CASSPGTINEQFF
v_gene: TRBV18
j_gene: TRBJ2-1
abundance: NA
d_gene: TRBD2

CDR3nt: TGTGCCAGCAGGACAGGTCCGGGGTCACCCCTCCACTTT
CDR3aa: CASRTGPGSPLHF
v_gene: TRBV6-4
j_gene: TRBJ1-6
abundance: NA
d_gene: NA

CDR3nt: TGTGCCAGCAGCTTAGGGTCGGTGGATGGCTACACCTTC
CDR3aa: CASSLGSVDGYTF
v_gene: TRBV11-2
j_gene: TRBJ1-2
abundance: NA
d_gene: NA

CDR3nt: TGTGCCAGCAGTGATAAACGGGGCCGTCAGCCCCAGCATTTT
CDR3aa: CASSDKRGRQPQHF
v_gene: TRBV2
j_gene: TRBJ1-5
abundance: NA
d_gene: NA

CDR3nt: TGTGCCAGCAGTCCCAGGGGTTGGGATGGCTACACCTTC
CDR3aa: CASSPRGWDGYTF
v_gene: TRBV27
j_gene: TRBJ1-2
abundance: NA
d_gene: NA

CDR3nt: TGTGCCAGTAGTAGCGGGGGGCTTGGCGAGCAGTACTTC
CDR3aa: CASSSGGLGEQYF
v_gene: TRBV19
j_gene: TRBJ2-7
abundance: NA
d_gene: TRBD2

CDR3nt: TGTGCCTGGAGGAAGGTGGGAAGCTCTGGGGCCAACGTCCTGACTTTC
CDR3aa: CAWRKVGSSGANVLTF
v_gene: TRBV30
j_gene: TRBJ2-6
abundance: NA
d_gene: NA

CDR3nt: TGCAGCGTCGCCCGTGGGAGCTATGGCTACACCTTC
CDR3aa: CSVARGSYGYTF
v_gene: TRBV29-1
j_gene: TRBJ1-2
abundance: NA
d_gene: NA

CDR3nt: TGTGCCATCAGTGAGTCCGAAGGACAGGGTGTCCCCGGGGAGCTGTTTTTT
CDR3aa: CAISESEGQGVPGELFF
v_gene: TRBV10-3
j_gene: TRBJ2-2
abundance: few
d_gene: TRBD1

CDR3nt: TGTGCCACCCGTACGAACACCGGGGAGCTGTTTTTT
CDR3aa: CATRTNTGELFF
v_gene: TRBV10-3
j_gene: TRBJ2-2
abundance: few
d_gene: NA

CDR3nt: TGCAGCGTTGAACAGATGGCTAGCGGGGGCACTGAGCAGTTCTTC
CDR3aa: CSVEQMASGGTEQFF
v_gene: TRBV29-1
j_gene: TRBJ2-1
abundance: NA
d_gene: TRBD2

CDR3nt: TGTGCCATCAGTGAGCAAGGGGGAACCTCTGAAGCTTTCTTT
CDR3aa: CAISEQGGTSEAFF
v_gene: TRBV10-3
j_gene: TRBJ1-1
abundance: NA
d_gene: NA

CDR3nt: TGTGCCAGCAGCGTAGGAGGGTGGGCCGACAATGAGCAGTTCTTC
CDR3aa: CASSVGGWADNEQFF
v_gene: TRBV9
j_gene: TRBJ2-1
abundance: NA
d_gene: NA

CDR3nt: TGTGCCAGCAGCTCGGGAGTAGCGGCAGATACGCAGTATTTT
CDR3aa: CASSSGVAADTQYF
v_gene: TRBV7-9
j_gene: TRBJ2-3
abundance: NA
d_gene: NA

CDR3nt: TGTGCCTGGAGGCCAAAACAGGGGGGCCAGCCCCAGCATTTT
CDR3aa: CAWRPKQGGQPQHF
v_gene: TRBV30
j_gene: TRBJ1-5
abundance: NA
d_gene: TRBD1

CDR3nt: TGTGCCTGGACCTCAGGACAACCAAACTATGGCTACACCTTC
CDR3aa: CAWTSGQPNYGYTF
v_gene: TRBV30
j_gene: TRBJ1-2
abundance: NA
d_gene: NA

CDR3nt: TGTGCCATCAGTGAGTCGGCAAGAGAGACCCAGTACTTC
CDR3aa: CAISESARETQYF
v_gene: TRBV10-3
j_gene: TRBJ2-5
abundance: NA
d_gene: NA

CDR3nt: TGTGCCACCGTCGACAGAATGAACACTGAAGCTTTCTTT
CDR3aa: CATVDRMNTEAFF
v_gene: TRBV6-5
j_gene: TRBJ1-1
abundance: NA
d_gene: NA

CDR3nt: TGTGCCAGCAGGTTGACGGACGAGCAGTACTTC
CDR3aa: CASRLTDEQYF
v_gene: TRBV2
j_gene: TRBJ2-7
abundance: once
d_gene: NA

CDR3nt: TGCGCCAGCAGCTTGGCCCCCCATCAGCCCCAGCATTTT
CDR3aa: CASSLAPHQPQHF
v_gene: TRBV5-1
j_gene: TRBJ1-5
abundance: NA
d_gene: NA

CDR3nt: TGCGCCAGCAGCCCCTTGGGGGACAGGGGTAATACCGGGGAGCTGTTTTTT
CDR3aa: CASSPLGDRGNTGELFF
v_gene: TRBV5-1
j_gene: TRBJ2-2
abundance: NA
d_gene: TRBD1

CDR3nt: TGTGCCAGCAGTGATACGGTGTCCGTTGGCACTGAAGCTTTCTTT
CDR3aa: CASSDTVSVGTEAFF
v_gene: TRBV25-1
j_gene: TRBJ1-1
abundance: NA
d_gene: NA

CDR3nt: TGTGCCTGGAGTGTGTTAACTGAAGCTTTCTTT
CDR3aa: CAWSVLTEAFF
v_gene: TRBV30
j_gene: TRBJ1-1
abundance: NA
d_gene: NA

CDR3nt: TGTGCCAGCAGCCCTACCGACAGGGATGGCTACACCTTC
CDR3aa: CASSPTDRDGYTF
v_gene: TRBV7-9
j_gene: TRBJ1-2
abundance: NA
d_gene: TRBD1

CDR3nt: TGCAGCGCCGATGGGAGAGAGAACACTGAAGCTTTCTTT
CDR3aa: CSADGRENTEAFF
v_gene: TRBV29-1
j_gene: TRBJ1-1
abundance: NA
d_gene: NA

CDR3nt: TGCGCCAGCAGCCAGAGGACAGGAGACTACAATGAGCAGTTCTTC
CDR3aa: CASSQRTGDYNEQFF
v_gene: TRBV4-3
j_gene: TRBJ2-1
abundance: NA
d_gene: TRBD1

CDR3nt: TGCAGCCTCCGTGGGGGCCCACCGTTAGCCGAAGCTTTCTTT
CDR3aa: CSLRGGPPLAEAFF
v_gene: TRBV29-1
j_gene: TRBJ1-1
abundance: NA
d_gene: NA

CDR3nt: TGTGCCAGCAGCTTCTTGGGGTCAGGGACCTCCTACAATGAGCAGTTCTTC
CDR3aa: CASSFLGSGTSYNEQFF
v_gene: TRBV5-6
j_gene: TRBJ2-1
abundance: NA
d_gene: NA

CDR3nt: TGTGCCACCAGCAGTAGTAACACTGAAGCTTTCTTT
CDR3aa: CATSSSNTEAFF
v_gene: TRBV15
j_gene: TRBJ1-1
abundance: NA
d_gene: NA

CDR3nt: TGTGCCAGCAGCCACTCCCTAGCGGGAGCTAGCACAGATACGCAGTATTTT
CDR3aa: CASSHSLAGASTDTQYF
v_gene: TRBV4-2
j_gene: TRBJ2-3
abundance: NA
d_gene: TRBD2

CDR3nt: TGTGCCAGCAGTTACCAAGGGGGCCATCAGCCCCAGCATTTT
CDR3aa: CASSYQGGHQPQHF
v_gene: TRBV6-5
j_gene: TRBJ1-5
abundance: NA
d_gene: TRBD1

CDR3nt: TGTGCCAGCAGTGACACCCTCGCTAGAGGGAAGGCTGAAGCTTTCTTT
CDR3aa: CASSDTLARGKAEAFF
v_gene: TRBV25-1
j_gene: TRBJ1-1
abundance: once
d_gene: NA

CDR3nt: TGCAGCGTTTTAGGGGGGGTAATTAACACTGAAGCTTTCTTT
CDR3aa: CSVLGGVINTEAFF
v_gene: TRBV29-1
j_gene: TRBJ1-1
abundance: NA
d_gene: NA

CDR3nt: TGTGCCAGCTCACCATTGCAGATTAATCAGCCCCAGCATTTT
CDR3aa: CASSPLQINQPQHF
v_gene: TRBV18
j_gene: TRBJ1-5
abundance: NA
d_gene: NA

CDR3nt: TGTGCCAGCAGTGACAGTCGCCTTATTTCCTACGAGCAGTACTTC
CDR3aa: CASSDSRLISYEQYF
v_gene: TRBV25-1
j_gene: TRBJ2-7
abundance: few
d_gene: NA

CDR3nt: TGCGCCAGCAGCTTCGGGCTAGCGGGTGCTCAAACAGATACGCAGTATTTT
CDR3aa: CASSFGLAGAQTDTQYF
v_gene: TRBV5-1
j_gene: TRBJ2-3
abundance: NA
d_gene: TRBD2

CDR3nt: TGTGCTAGTGGCCCACATAACTCCTACGAGCAGTACTTC
CDR3aa: CASGPHNSYEQYF
v_gene: TRBV12-5
j_gene: TRBJ2-7
abundance: NA
d_gene: NA

CDR3nt: TGTGCCAGCAGCTTAGATACAGGGCTAACCTATGGCTACACCTTC
CDR3aa: CASSLDTGLTYGYTF
v_gene: TRBV7-9
j_gene: TRBJ1-2
abundance: NA
d_gene: NA